This is a list of T cell receptor beta chains from one sample in a study of regulatory T cells in long-lasting Graves disease. Each CDR3 protein gets one entry after TCRdb re-called the multiplex PCR reads with MiXCR. The top ten hold about two fifths of the sample, which has 320,000 or so distinct CDR3 sequences, 15% to 20% seen once. The sequencing used peripheral blood mononuclear cells (PBMCs), collected at new diagnosis, from a patient treated with antithyroid drugs. The origin of the receptors is a female donor with Graves disease. The CDR3 runs from the conserved cysteine through the conserved F or W. The D gene is left open where the match is weak. Size values are once, few and many counts, or a class for expanded clones, and some rows have none.

CDR3aa	CDR3nt	d_gene	v_gene	j_gene	abundance
CSGKGGYSGNTIYF	TGCAGTGGGAAGGGGGGATACTCTGGAAACACCATATATTTT	NA	TRBV20-1	TRBJ1-3	NA
CASSLAGTSWYEQYF	TGTGCCAGCAGCTTAGCAGGGACCTCGTGGTACGAGCAGTACTTC	NA	TRBV11-2	TRBJ2-7	many
CSASEGTPQPQHF	TGCAGTGCTAGTGAGGGCACCCCTCAGCCCCAGCATTTT	NA	TRBV20-1	TRBJ1-5	NA
CAINNPEADTQYF	TGTGCCATCAATAACCCTGAGGCAGATACGCAGTATTTT	NA	TRBV10-3	TRBJ2-3	many
CASSQGTYEQYF	TGTGCCAGCTCCCAGGGGACCTACGAGCAGTACTTC	NA	TRBV6-1	TRBJ2-7	NA
CASSQGGGGNTEAFF	TGCGCCAGCAGCCAAGGTGGGGGGGGGAACACTGAAGCTTTCTTT	NA	TRBV4-1	TRBJ1-1	many
CASREGRNSGNTIYF	TGTGCCAGCCGCGAGGGACGAAACTCTGGAAACACCATATATTTT	NA	TRBV2	TRBJ1-3	many
CASRTSTRYEQYF	TGTGCCAGCAGAACTTCGACCCGCTACGAGCAGTACTTC	NA	TRBV12-3/TRBV12-4	TRBJ2-7	many
CASSPRASDNQPQHF	TGCGCCAGCAGCCCGAGGGCCTCAGACAATCAGCCCCAGCATTTT	NA	TRBV4-1	TRBJ1-5	NA
CASSELEGTNSPLHF	TGTGCCAGCAGTGAATTGGAGGGAACGAATTCACCCCTCCACTTT	NA	TRBV25-1	TRBJ1-6	many